The clone carrying this T cell receptor beta chain was counted between two and nine times. TCRdb independently ran MiXCR on the 5' RACE reads; one entry per CDR3 protein. The data contain roughly 40,000 distinct CDR3 sequences, approximately 17% of them singletons. The receptor's source is a female donor with breast cancer. The specimen was naive CD4+ T cells sorted from a lymph node. Subset in this sample: naive CD4+ T cells, CD4+CD45RA+CD25-.

The CDR3 DNA is TGTGCCAGCAGTTACAGGGTCTCCTACGAGCAGTACTTC. Protein sequence: CASSYRVSYEQYF. The chain has TRBV13 and TRBJ2-7; weak D call: TRBD1 (6 bases). This CDR3 has 13 residues. From germline, CDR1 is PRHDT and CDR2 FYEKMQ (reference sequence). V was cut by 6 bases and J by 0 bases, with 9 bases left in between.